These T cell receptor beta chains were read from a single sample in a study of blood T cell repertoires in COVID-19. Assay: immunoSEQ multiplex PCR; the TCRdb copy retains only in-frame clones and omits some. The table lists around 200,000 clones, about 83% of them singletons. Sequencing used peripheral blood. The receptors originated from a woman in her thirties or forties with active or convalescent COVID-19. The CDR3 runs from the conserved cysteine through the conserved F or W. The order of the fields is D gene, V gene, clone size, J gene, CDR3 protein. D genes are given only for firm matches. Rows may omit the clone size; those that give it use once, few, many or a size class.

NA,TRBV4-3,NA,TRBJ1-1,CASSQGQTNTEAFF
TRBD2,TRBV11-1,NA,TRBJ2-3,CASSTELAGAADTQYF
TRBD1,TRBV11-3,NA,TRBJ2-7,CASSRTGGTYEQYF
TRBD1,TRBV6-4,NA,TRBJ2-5,CASSRTGEETQYF
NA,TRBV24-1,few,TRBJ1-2,CATSARDYGYTF
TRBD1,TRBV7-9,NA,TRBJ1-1,CASSPQGDTEAFF
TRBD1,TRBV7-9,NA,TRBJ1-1,CASSATGANTEAFF
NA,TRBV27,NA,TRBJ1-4,CASSLTGVDEKLFF
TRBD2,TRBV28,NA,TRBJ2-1,CASSSGGANNEQFF
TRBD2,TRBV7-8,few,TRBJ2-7,CASSTDLAGVAYEQYF
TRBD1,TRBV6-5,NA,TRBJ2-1,CASSYSSGGNEQFF
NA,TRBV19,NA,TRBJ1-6,CASSPGTSSYNSPLHF
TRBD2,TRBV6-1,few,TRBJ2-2,CASSEPPGGPGTGELFF
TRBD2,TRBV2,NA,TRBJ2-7,CASREGWQYF
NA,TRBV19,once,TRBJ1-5,CATLGLDYSNQPQHF
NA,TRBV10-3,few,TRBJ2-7,CAISEVRGWSYEQYF